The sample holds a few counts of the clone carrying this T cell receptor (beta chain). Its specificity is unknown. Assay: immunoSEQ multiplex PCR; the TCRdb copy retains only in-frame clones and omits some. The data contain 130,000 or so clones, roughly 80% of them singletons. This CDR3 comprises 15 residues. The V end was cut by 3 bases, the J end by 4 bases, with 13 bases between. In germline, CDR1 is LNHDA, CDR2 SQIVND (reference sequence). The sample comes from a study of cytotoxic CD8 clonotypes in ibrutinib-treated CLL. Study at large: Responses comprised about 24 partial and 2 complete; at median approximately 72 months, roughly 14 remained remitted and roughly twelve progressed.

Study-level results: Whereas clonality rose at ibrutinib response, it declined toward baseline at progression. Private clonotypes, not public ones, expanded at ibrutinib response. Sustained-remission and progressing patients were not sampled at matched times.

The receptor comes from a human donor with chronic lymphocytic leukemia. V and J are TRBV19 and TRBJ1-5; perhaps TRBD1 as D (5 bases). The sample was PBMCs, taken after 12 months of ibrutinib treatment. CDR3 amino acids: CASSIGRALNQPQHF. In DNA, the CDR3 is TGTGCCAGTAGTATTGGCAGGGCCCTTAATCAGCCCCAGCATTTT.